The present entry profiles one T cell receptor beta chain with its context. Its target is unknown. V was clipped by 5 bases and J by 10 bases, with 12 bases between them. CDR3 length: 12 residues. The germline CDR1 and CDR2 sequences are SGHAT and FQNNGV. TCRdb's table, derived via immunoSEQ multiplex PCR, lists solely in-frame clones and lacks some. Here the sample spans 5,000 or so clones, about 80% being singletons. Two lung cancer pathologists independently confirmed each histologic diagnosis. These data belong to a study of immune evolution from preneoplasia to lung adenocarcinoma. Study-wide context: HLA loss of heterozygosity: roughly 6.6% AIS, more than 14% MIA, roughly 30% ADC, none AAH.

General observations from the study: Compared with EGFR-mutant or double wild-type lesions, KRAS-mutant nodules were more clonal. Clonality was highest in normal lung, lower in later-stage lesions apparently.

Sequencing was carried out using FFPE minimally invasive lung adenocarcinoma tissue. The chain recombines TRBV11-2 with TRBJ2-1; the D gene is possibly TRBD2 (5 bases). This TCR came from a person aged 65 to 85 with lung adenocarcinoma. The CDR3 here is CASSPSGVEQFF. The CDR3 DNA is TGTGCCAGCAGCCCATCCGGGGTAGAGCAGTTCTTC.